The 32 T cell receptor beta chains below were found in one sample sequenced in a study of cytomegalovirus exposure and HLA in healthy donors. The study ran its PCR with 60 Vbeta and 13 Jbeta primers. The method was immunoSEQ multiplex PCR; TCRdb's version includes in-frame clones alone and lacks a portion of them. Among some 150,000 clones listed, around 66% were seen once. The sequencing sample was made of PBMCs. All receptors come from a woman in her twenties or thirties in good health and CMV-seropositive.

The V and J genes are TRBV6-1 and TRBJ2-7, with 7 bases lining up with TRBD1. The trim removed 5 bases at V and 1 base at J, leaving 5 bases unmatched. CDR1 MNHNS and CDR2 SASEGT come from the germline V gene. This CDR3 has 14 amino acids. For the CDR3, the DNA is TGTGCCAGCAGTATAGGACAGGTGTCCTACGAGCAGTACTTC. Protein: CASSIGQVSYEQYF.

This chain uses TRBV2 with TRBJ1-4; 9 nucleotides align to TRBD1. The germline V gene encodes CDR1 SNHLY and CDR2 FYNNEI. V trimming: 8 bases; J trimming: 6 bases; junction bases outside the gene matches: 4. The CDR3 has 13 amino acids. The DNA for the CDR3 is TGTGCCAGCTCCGGGACAGGGCATGAAAAACTGTTTTTT. This gives the protein CASSGTGHEKLFF.

This chain joins TRBV19 and TRBJ2-7; 8 nucleotides align to TRBD1. CDR1 is LNHDA, CDR2 SQIVND, per germline (reference sequence). J lost 7 bases, V lost 4 bases, and 6 bases had no gene match. The CDR3 loop spans 13 amino acids. The CDR3, as DNA: TGTGCCAGTAGTAAGGACAGGGCCAAGGAGCAGTACTTC. It translates to CASSKDRAKEQYF.

The gene calls are TRBV5-1 and TRBJ2-5; possibly TRBD1 for D (6 bases). This CDR3 contains 14 residues. V was cut by 4 bases and J by 5 bases, with 15 bases left in between. The germline gives CDR1 SGHRS, CDR2 YFSETQ. The DNA for the CDR3 is TGCGCCAGCAGCCCCCTCTCCGGACAGGAGACCCAGTACTTC. Translated, it gives CASSPLSGQETQYF. Full variable domain (remainder filled in from reference TRBV5-1 and TRBJ2-5): KAGVTQTPRYLIKTRGQQVTLSCSPISGHRSVSWYQQTPGQGLQFLFEYFSETQRNKGNFPGRFSGRQFSNSRSEMNVSTLELGDSALYLCASSPLSGQETQYFGPGTRLLVL.

The V and J genes are TRBV10-3 and TRBJ2-5; 9 nucleotides align to TRBD2. The CDR3 has 16 residues. Germline assignment: CDR1 ENHRY and CDR2 SYGVKD. The trim removed 5 bases at V and 3 bases at J, leaving 10 bases unmatched. The CDR3 DNA is TGTGCCATCAGTAGATTACCTAGCGGGGCTAAAGAGACCCAGTACTTC. Translation gives CAISRLPSGAKETQYF.

This clone was detected once. This CDR3 reads CASSLALEHEQYF. The CDR3 DNA is TGCGCCAGCAGCTTGGCCTTGGAGCACGAGCAGTACTTC. The chain recombines TRBV5-1 with TRBJ2-7, with D unclear. With 0 bases removed from V and 5 bases from J, the gap between germline ends came to 9 bases. Germline CDR1 reads SGHRS; CDR2 reads YFSETQ. There are 13 residues in the CDR3.

This clone is a singleton in its sample. This chain joins TRBV5-1 and TRBJ2-7; 8 nucleotides align to TRBD2. Looked up from germline, CDR1 is SGHRS and CDR2 is YFSETQ. The length of the CDR3 is 16 residues. After removal of 4 bases from V and 0 bases from J, the junction contained 9 bases not matched to a gene. The CDR3 protein is CASSTNSGATSYEQYF. CDR3 coding DNA: TGCGCCAGCAGCACCAATAGCGGGGCTACCTCCTACGAGCAGTACTTC.

The chain has TRBV6-5 and TRBJ2-2; perhaps TRBD2 as D (5 bases). Deletions cut 7 bases from V and 8 bases from J, with 11 bases between. This CDR3 has 12 residues. The germline gives CDR1 MNHEY, CDR2 SVGAGI. CDR3: CASTRRGGELFF. The CDR3 nucleotides are TGTGCCAGCACCCGACGGGGAGGGGAGCTGTTTTTT.

This CDR3 is CASEWTGNYEQYF. CDR3 nucleotides: TGTGCCAGCGAATGGACGGGAAACTACGAGCAGTACTTC. The rearrangement links TRBV6-1 to TRBJ2-7, with D possibly matching TRBD2 (5 bases). This CDR3 spans 13 amino acids. The V and J ends lost 8 bases and 3 bases respectively, with 14 bases between them. Germline loops: CDR1 MNHNS, CDR2 SASEGT.

The chain combines TRBV29-1 with TRBJ2-7; TRBD1 might be the D (6 bases). Between the trimmed V and J ends, which lost 7 bases and 3 bases, there was a span of 25 bases. From germline, CDR1 is SQVTM and CDR2 ANQGSEA. The CDR3 has 16 amino acids. The CDR3 region has the DNA TGCAGCGCCCAAGGGGGTTTGCAGGGCAGATACTACGAGCAGTACTTC. Its protein product is CSAQGGLQGRYYEQYF.

About this clone itself: Distinct nucleotide sequences in the sample also encode this CDR3. This rearrangement joins TRBV14 to TRBJ2-7; maybe TRBD2 (6 bases). The V gene's germline CDR1 is SGHDN and CDR2 FVKESK. Trimming shortened V by 3 bases and J by 2 bases, and 11 bases separated the two germline ends. This CDR3 is built from 14 residues. The CDR3 is CASSQGRETYEQYF. The CDR3 nucleotides are TGTGCCAGCAGCCAGGGGCGGGAAACCTACGAGCAGTACTTC.

The chain uses TRBV27 and TRBJ1-6; 10 bases align to TRBD1. The germline CDR1 and CDR2 sequences are MNHEY and SMNVEV (reference sequence). The CDR3 extends over 16 amino acids. V lost 4 bases to trimming and J lost 10 bases; unmatched junction nucleotides: 10. This CDR3 is CASSSGRDRGRSPLHF. The CDR3 DNA reads as TGTGCCAGCAGTTCAGGCCGGGACAGGGGAAGATCACCCCTCCACTTT.

V gene TRBV2 combines with J gene TRBJ2-7; D possibly corresponds to TRBD1 (5 bases). This CDR3 is built from 13 residues. In germline, CDR1 is SNHLY, CDR2 FYNNEI. This CDR3 is CAGRRLVTLEQYF. CDR3 bases: TGTGCGGGGCGACGGCTAGTCACACTCGAGCAGTACTTC.

The rearrangement joins TRBV27 to TRBJ1-2; possibly TRBD1 for D (6 bases). This CDR3 contains 16 residues. V lost 5 bases to trimming and J lost 0 bases, with 16 bases between them. The V gene's germline CDR1 is MNHEY and CDR2 SMNVEV (reference sequence). The DNA for the CDR3 is TGTGCCAGCAGTCTCCGACAGGCGAAGACTAACTATGGCTACACCTTC. As protein: CASSLRQAKTNYGYTF.

The CDR3: CASTRQGLGEQYF. DNA of the CDR3: TGTGCCAGTACTAGACAGGGACTTGGCGAGCAGTACTTC. The chain joins TRBV6-5 to TRBJ2-7; tentative D call: TRBD1 (7 bases). The CDR3 is 13 amino acids. V dropped 9 bases and J dropped 6 bases, with 18 bases sitting between them. CDR1 and CDR2 (germline): MNHEY, SVGAGI.

The V call is TRBV10-3, the J call TRBJ1-1; TRBD1 aligns across 8 bases. Germline V gene data show CDR1 as ENHRY and CDR2 as SYGVKD. The CDR3 is 13 residues long. V dropped 7 bases and J dropped 8; count of bases not matched to a gene: 9. CDR3 residues: CAINPTGATEAFF. In DNA, the CDR3 is TGTGCCATCAATCCGACAGGGGCCACCGAAGCTTTCTTT.

V gene TRBV5-4 combines with J gene TRBJ1-3; 8 bases map to TRBD1. Germline V CDR1 and CDR2: SGHNT, YYREEE (reference sequence). The CDR3 extends over 15 amino acids. V lost 4 bases and J lost 3; bases outside the gene matches: 6. The CDR3 DNA reads as TGTGCCAGCAGCAAGACAGGGGCTTTTGGAAACACCATATATTTT. Translating gives CASSKTGAFGNTIYF.

This clone was seen a handful of times. The J gene is TRBJ2-5, the V gene TRBV4-2; 11 bases are a match to TRBD2. There are 15 residues in the CDR3. Germline V gene lookup returns CDR1 LGHNA and CDR2 YNFKEQ. The ends lost 3 bases at V and 4 bases at J; junction bases unmatched: 4. The CDR3 sequence is CASSHTGTSGETQYF. The CDR3 DNA sequence: TGTGCCAGCAGCCATACCGGGACTAGCGGAGAGACCCAGTACTTC.

The genes are TRBV7-9 and TRBJ2-2; D perhaps matches TRBD1 (6 bases). V lost 5 bases and J 6 bases, leaving 16 bases between the germline ends. The CDR3 has 15 amino acids. Germline lookup yields CDR1 SEHNR and CDR2 FQNEAQ (reference sequence). Written as DNA, the CDR3 is TGTGCCAGCAGCCTAATCACAGGGCGGGCCGGGGAGCTGTTTTTT. Its translation: CASSLITGRAGELFF.

This clone was counted between two and nine times. The junction departs from the called germline gene at one end, perhaps through a read error. The rearrangement links TRBV13 to TRBJ1-2; 8 nucleotides match TRBD1. The germline gives CDR1 PRHDT, CDR2 FYEKMQ (reference sequence). This CDR3 comprises 10 residues. The CDR3 here is CASSPRDRNF. CDR3 DNA sequence: TGTGCCAGCAGCCCCCGGGACAGGAATTTC.

In DNA form, the CDR3 reads TGTGCCAGCAGCTTAAATTCATTCGAGACCCAGTACTTC. This sequence encodes CASSLNSFETQYF. This chain joins TRBV7-9 and TRBJ2-5; D gene unclear. V lost 2 bases and J lost 5, with 9 bases in between. CDR1 SEHNR and CDR2 FQNEAQ come from the germline V gene (reference sequence). CDR3 length: 13 amino acids.

CDR3 DNA sequence: TGTGCCAGCAGGAACCCCTCCACTTACAATGAGCAGTTCTTC. Protein sequence: CASRNPSTYNEQFF. The chain combines TRBV2 with TRBJ2-1, with D hard to call. Germline V CDR1 and CDR2: SNHLY, FYNNEI. With 6 bases removed from V and 4 bases from J, the gap between germline ends came to 13 bases. There are 14 residues in the CDR3.

This clone turned up a few times. V is TRBV28 and J is TRBJ1-1; 9 bases map to TRBD1. J gave up 5 bases and V 5 bases, and 9 bases lay outside the gene matches. The CDR3 is made up of 15 amino acids. The germline gives CDR1 MDHEN, CDR2 SYDVKM. The CDR3 sequence: CASSLGQGYRTEAFF. CDR3 in DNA: TGTGCCAGCAGTCTCGGACAGGGGTATCGGACTGAAGCTTTCTTT.

The CDR3 nucleotides are TGTGCCAGCAGCCAAGTTCTAGCGGGAGTTCGCGAGCAGTTCTTC. It encodes CASSQVLAGVREQFF. This rearrangement joins TRBV4-2 to TRBJ2-1; 10 positions agree with TRBD2. Germline CDR1 LGHNA, CDR2 YNFKEQ. The ends lost 1 base at V and 10 bases at J; junction bases unmatched: 7. CDR3 length: 15 residues.

The chain links TRBV28 to TRBJ2-4; TRBD2 agrees at 7 bases. Germline assignment: CDR1 MDHEN and CDR2 SYDVKM. V shed 7 bases and J 3 bases; nucleotides not matched to a gene: 3. The CDR3 is made up of 13 amino acids. The CDR3 sequence: CASIPGGKNIQYF. CDR3 coding DNA: TGTGCCAGCATACCGGGGGGCAAAAACATTCAGTACTTC.

The DNA for the CDR3 is TGTGCCAGCAGCTTAGGGGCGTCGTACGAGCAGTACTTC. Translation gives CASSLGASYEQYF. The J gene is TRBJ2-7, the V gene TRBV7-6, with D hard to call. The CDR3 runs 13 residues. Germline-derived CDR1 and CDR2 are SGHVS and FNYEAQ. The V end was cut by 1 base, the J end by 4 bases, with 8 bases between.

This clone has just a few counts. The chain is built from TRBV6-1 and TRBJ1-4; D remains ambiguous. V shed 9 bases and J shed 0 bases, with 14 bases lying between them. CDR3 length equals 15 residues. Germline CDR1 is MNHNS and CDR2 is SASEGT. The CDR3 region is CASNGRDSTNEKLFF. CDR3 coding DNA: TGTGCCAGTAATGGACGGGATTCAACTAATGAAAAACTGTTTTTT.

The chain is built from TRBV15 and TRBJ2-1; no firm D call. Germline V lookup: CDR1 LNHNV, CDR2 YYDKDF (reference sequence). Trimming shortened V by 1 base and J by 0 bases, and 7 bases separated the two germline ends. The CDR3 has 15 amino acids. The CDR3 nucleotides read TGTGCCACCAGCAGAGGTTCCCGCTCCTACAATGAGCAGTTCTTC. Translation: CATSRGSRSYNEQFF.

The chain links TRBV5-4 to TRBJ2-5; D possibly corresponds to TRBD2 (5 bases). This CDR3 spans 14 amino acids. Germline V gene lookup returns CDR1 SGHNT and CDR2 YYREEE (reference sequence). V was clipped by 1 base and J by 1 base, with 8 bases between them. This CDR3 reads CASSLSSGQETQYF. For the CDR3, the DNA is TGTGCCAGCAGCTTGTCCAGCGGCCAAGAGACCCAGTACTTC.

In its sample, this clone was seen a few times. This sequence joins TRBV10-2 and TRBJ1-1; tentative D call: TRBD1 (6 bases). Germline V gives CDR1 WSHSY, CDR2 SAAADI. V lost 5 bases and J 4 bases, leaving 8 bases between the germline ends. CDR3 length: 12 residues. CDR3 DNA sequence: TGCGCCAGCAGTAGCAGGGGCACTGAAGCTTTCTTT. Translation gives CASSSRGTEAFF.

The chain is built from TRBV6-1 and TRBJ2-7; 7 bases are a match to TRBD2. CDR1 and CDR2 (germline): MNHNS, SASEGT. The junction had 10 bases not matched to a gene; V was cut back by 6 bases and J by 2 bases. CDR3 length equals 15 residues. The CDR3 loop is CASSGILAYTYEQYF. In DNA form, the CDR3 reads TGTGCCAGCAGCGGAATACTAGCGTACACCTACGAGCAGTACTTC.

The chain recombines TRBV19 with TRBJ2-7, with 7 bases matching TRBD1. CDR3 length: 16 residues. V lost 6 bases, J lost 2 bases, and 13 bases stayed unmatched. Per germline, CDR1 LNHDA and CDR2 SQIVND (reference sequence). In DNA, the CDR3 is TGTGCCAGTAGCCCGATCCCGGGACAGACAACCTACGAGCAGTACTTC. Translated, it gives CASSPIPGQTTYEQYF.